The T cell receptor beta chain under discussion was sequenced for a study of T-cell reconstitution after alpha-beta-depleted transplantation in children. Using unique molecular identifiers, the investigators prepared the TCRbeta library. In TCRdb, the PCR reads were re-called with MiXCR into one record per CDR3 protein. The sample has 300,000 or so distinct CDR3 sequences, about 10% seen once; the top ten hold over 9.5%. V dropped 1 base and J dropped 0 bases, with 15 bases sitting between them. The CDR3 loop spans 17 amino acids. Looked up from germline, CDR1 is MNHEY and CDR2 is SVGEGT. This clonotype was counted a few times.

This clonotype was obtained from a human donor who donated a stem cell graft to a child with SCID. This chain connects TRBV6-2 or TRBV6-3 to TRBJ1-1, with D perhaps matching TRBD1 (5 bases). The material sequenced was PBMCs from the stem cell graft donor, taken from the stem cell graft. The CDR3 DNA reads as TGTGCCAGCAGTTACTTTCCCGAGGGGAGTATGAACACTGAAGCTTTCTTT. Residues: CASSYFPEGSMNTEAFF.